This T cell receptor beta chain is from a study of cytotoxic CD8 clonotypes in ibrutinib-treated CLL. Study in general: For this cohort, patients were about a dozen relapsed/refractory and 15 treatment-naive, while fewer than 18 were IGHV unmutated. After median approximately 6 years, around 15 stayed in remission, about 12 progressed; responses about 25 partial, 2 complete.

Note on this clone: Its antigen is unidentified.

Germline V gene sequence: CDR1 SGHTA, CDR2 FQGNSA. This CDR3 region has 15 residues. With V trimmed by 5 bases and J by 6 bases, 10 bases remained unmatched. Study results and caveats: Collection times varied between progressing and sustained-remission patients. Private clonotypes, not public ones, expanded at ibrutinib response.

Libraries were prepared by immunoSEQ multiplex PCR; TCRdb keeps only in-frame clonotypes and omits some of them. The repertoire holds around 130,000 clones, around four fifths seen once, with 3.3% in the top ten. The V call is TRBV7-2, the J call TRBJ2-3; 8 bases are shared with TRBD2. This TCR was recovered from a human donor with chronic lymphocytic leukemia. The sample here was PBMCs, taken after 24 months of ibrutinib treatment. The CDR3 loop is CASSPSGGALDTQYF. The CDR3 DNA is TGTGCCAGCAGCCCCAGCGGGGGAGCCCTGGATACGCAGTATTTT. The full variable domain, with the rest looked up from reference TRBV7-2 and TRBJ2-3, is GAGVSQSPSNKVTEKGKDVELRCDPISGHTALYWYRQSLGQGLEFLIYFQGNSAPDKSGLPSDRFSAERTGGSVSTLTIQRTQQEDSAVYLCASSPSGGALDTQYFGPGTRLTVL.